The entry below gives a single TCR beta chain sequence along with its context. It lacks a known antigen. Per-nucleotide qualities are absent, and no much larger clonotype sits a single base away. This sample is drawn from a study of control samples from healthy donors and cancer patients (TCRdb year 2020). Trimming costs V 1 base and J 7 bases, and their ends lie 10 bases apart. From the cysteine through the phenylalanine, the CDR3 covers 14 amino acids. Only the CDR3 DNA stays, 42 bases, in frame from base 1. Reading the germline V gene (reference sequence) gives CDR1 LNHDA and CDR2 SQIVND. Library generation was performed with the immunoSEQ multiplex PCR assay. This immuneACCESS table, as held by TCRdb, lists in-frame sequences with V and J called but not all clones. Of the missing ones, under half trace to an unresolved V gene in checked studies; the others have no known cause. Within this sample are roughly 150,000 clones, with approximately 94% of them counted one time only. The top ten hold more than 4.5% of the sample.

The receptor was derived from a young man in good health. Source material: blood. The chain is made from TRBV19 and TRBJ1-4, with TRBD1 as a weak D call on 5 bases. The CDR3 protein is CASSIGGAGEKLFF. DNA sequence: TGTGCCAGTAGTATAGGAGGGGCCGGTGAAAAACTGTTTTTT.